This T cell receptor (beta chain) was recovered during a study of cytomegalovirus exposure and HLA in healthy donors. The data were produced by immunoSEQ multiplex PCR, yet TCRdb's version contains in-frame clones alone and is incomplete. The table lists roughly 150,000 clones, 86% of them singletons. On this clone: Antigen: not known.

The CDR3 sequence is 11 residues long. V lost 8 bases, J lost 10 bases, and 14 bases lay in between. Germline V CDR1 and CDR2: DFQATT, SNEGSKA (reference sequence). The study, taken as a whole, reports: Reportedly, diagnosis of cytomegalovirus status by the classifier showed high specificity and sensitivity. TCR clusters originating in the first cohort tended to co-occur in the 110 or so validation repertoires, according to a later analysis.

The chain joins TRBV20-1 to TRBJ1-4; a weak D match, TRBD1 (6 bases). The source is a woman younger than 35 in good health and CMV-seronegative. The specimen sequenced was PBMCs. The CDR3 DNA reads TGCAGTTTCCACAGGGACGGAAAACTGTTTTTT. It specifies CSFHRDGKLFF.